The rows below give T cell receptor beta chains drawn from one sample of a study of memory CD4+ T cells and cytomegalovirus serostatus. The data were produced by immunoSEQ multiplex PCR, yet TCRdb's version contains in-frame clones alone and is incomplete. The data show some 52,000 clones, roughly 78% seen once. Sequencing used memory CD4+ T cells from blood. Source of these receptors: an adult in good health and CMV-seronegative. The CDR3 runs from the conserved cysteine through the conserved F or W. D genes are given only for firm matches. Rows give clone size only sometimes, using once, few, many, or a class for an expanded clone.

j_gene	v_gene	len	abundance	d_gene	CDR3nt	CDR3aa
TRBJ1-5	TRBV25-1	15	.	TRBD1	TGTGCCAGCCAAACAGGGGGCGAGTTCGGGTCGCCCCAGCATTTT	CASQTGGEFGSPQHF
TRBJ2-2	TRBV7-8	14	.	.	TGTGCCAGCAGCTTGGGGGCCAACACCGGGGAGCTGTTTTTT	CASSLGANTGELFF
TRBJ1-4	TRBV4-1	14	.	.	TGCGCCAGCAGCCCGGAGAACCCTGACGTGGAACTGTTTTTT	CASSPENPDVELFF
TRBJ2-2	TRBV7-7	16	.	.	TGTGCTAGCAGCAGTGGTGGGGCTGCCAACACCGGGGAGCTGTTTTTT	CASSSGGAANTGELFF
TRBJ2-7	TRBV7-2	16	.	TRBD2	TGTGCCAGCAGCCCCCGGTCGGGCGGGGGGTCCTACGAGCAGTACTTC	CASSPRSGGGSYEQYF
TRBJ1-3	TRBV2	15	.	.	TGTGCCAGCAGCACGACAGTGTACTCTGGAAACACCATATATTTT	CASSTTVYSGNTIYF
TRBJ2-5	TRBV20-1	11	.	.	TGCAGTGCGGTACTCCAAGAGACCCAGTACTTC	CSAVLQETQYF
TRBJ1-5	TRBV30	15	.	TRBD1	TGTGCCTGGAGGGGCACTGGACAGGGGAGCCAGCCCCAGCATTTT	CAWRGTGQGSQPQHF
TRBJ1-2	TRBV4-2	14	few	.	TGTGCCAGCAGCCAAGATCAAGGGGAGGTATACTACACCTTC	CASSQDQGEVYYTF
TRBJ2-5	TRBV2	15	few	.	TGTGCCAGCAGGACCGGGACTCTTTTACAAGAGACCCAGTACTTC	CASRTGTLLQETQYF
TRBJ1-1	TRBV6-1	14	.	.	TGTGCCAGTCGACGGGGGCCCATGAACACTGAAGCTTTCTTT	CASRRGPMNTEAFF
TRBJ1-1	TRBV29-1	13	.	TRBD1	TGCAGCGTTGATGGGACAGGGGGCGGGGGAGCTTTCTTT	CSVDGTGGGGAFF
TRBJ1-5	TRBV19	16	.	.	TGTGCCAGTGCTGCTCCGAGCTCCCGTAGCAATCAGCCCCAGCATTTT	CASAAPSSRSNQPQHF
TRBJ1-2	TRBV7-2	15	.	.	TGTGCCAGCAGCTTAAACGCCGGACGGTGGGATGGCTACACCTTC	CASSLNAGRWDGYTF
TRBJ2-2	TRBV5-1	15	once	.	TGCGCCAGCAGCTGGGGGAATGTAGCCACCGGGGAGCTGTTTTTT	CASSWGNVATGELFF
TRBJ2-7	TRBV27	14	once	.	TGTGCCAGCAGTCCGGACAAGGGGCTCTACGAGCAGTACTTC	CASSPDKGLYEQYF
TRBJ1-1	TRBV4-2	13	.	.	TGTGCCAGCAGCCAACCTCCGTACACTGAAGCTTTCTTT	CASSQPPYTEAFF
TRBJ2-7	TRBV28	16	once	TRBD2	TGTGCCAGCAGTTTCGCCCTAGCGGGGTTATCCTACGAGCAGTACTTC	CASSFALAGLSYEQYF
TRBJ1-2	TRBV4-2	12	.	.	TGTGCCAGCAGCCAAGATTTCAACGGCTACACCTTC	CASSQDFNGYTF
TRBJ2-1	TRBV19	15	.	.	TGTGCCAGTAGTATTGACAGGAGCTCCTACAATGAGCAGTTCTTC	CASSIDRSSYNEQFF
TRBJ2-7	TRBV7-6	12	.	.	TGTGCCAGCAGCTTACAAGGGAGCGAGCAGTACTTC	CASSLQGSEQYF
TRBJ2-1	TRBV9	18	.	TRBD2	TGTGCCAGCAGCGTAGGGCCCAGACTAGCGGGGGGCGTTTCGGAGCAGTTCTTC	CASSVGPRLAGGVSEQFF
TRBJ2-4	TRBV7-2	17	.	.	TGTGCCAGCAGTCCGACGGGGGGACAGCTAGCCAAAAACATTCAGTACTTC	CASSPTGGQLAKNIQYF
TRBJ1-3	TRBV6-5	14	.	.	TGTGCCAGCAGCCCCCCGAGCGCAAGAAACACCATATATTTT	CASSPPSARNTIYF
TRBJ1-6	TRBV5-6	14	.	.	TGTGCCAGCGGAACGGACAGTTATAATTCACCCCTCCACTTT	CASGTDSYNSPLHF
TRBJ2-2	TRBV2	12	.	.	TGTGCCAGCGGGGTAGGGACCGGGGAGCTGTTTTTT	CASGVGTGELFF
TRBJ1-1	TRBV5-1	13	.	.	TGCGCCAGCATGAACCAGGGAATGTCTGAAGCTTTCTTT	CASMNQGMSEAFF
TRBJ1-4	TRBV15	13	.	.	TGTGCCACCAGCAGAGGTCCTTATGAAAAACTGTTTTTT	CATSRGPYEKLFF
TRBJ1-1	TRBV14	17	.	TRBD1	TGTGCCAGCAGCCAAGTGGGCAGGGGGTCCATGAACACTGAAGCTTTCTTT	CASSQVGRGSMNTEAFF
TRBJ2-3	TRBV5-1	17	.	TRBD1	TGCGCCAGCAGCTTGGTGGACAGGGTCTCTGGGACAGATACGCAGTATTTT	CASSLVDRVSGTDTQYF
TRBJ2-3	TRBV11-1	14	.	.	TGTGCCAGCAGCTTAGTTGGCGGCACAGATACGCAGTATTTT	CASSLVGGTDTQYF
TRBJ2-5	TRBV7-6	14	.	.	TGTGCCAGCAGCTTAGATCGGGGGAAAGAGACCCAGTACTTC	CASSLDRGKETQYF
TRBJ1-6	TRBV30	13	few	.	TGTGCCTGGAGGGGAACGACGGGTTCACCCCTCCACTTT	CAWRGTTGSPLHF
TRBJ2-6	TRBV2	17	.	.	TGTGCCAGCAGTGGTAACAGGGTGACCTCTGGGGCCAACGTCCTGACTTTC	CASSGNRVTSGANVLTF
TRBJ2-1	TRBV5-6	13	.	TRBD1	TGTGCCAGCAGACGGACAGGGGGCAATGAGCAGTTCTTC	CASRRTGGNEQFF
TRBJ2-2	TRBV7-7	16	few	TRBD1	TGTGCCAGCAGCCACTTAGCGACAGGGCGGTCCGGGGAGCTGTTTTTT	CASSHLATGRSGELFF
TRBJ2-7	TRBV2	13	few	TRBD1	TGTGCCAGCAGGCGAGGACAGGGGGCCGAGCAGTACTTC	CASRRGQGAEQYF
TRBJ1-5	TRBV2	13	.	.	TGTGCCAGCAGTGACCACAGGGAGAAGCCCCAGCATTTT	CASSDHREKPQHF
TRBJ2-7	TRBV21-1	14	.	.	TGTGCCAGCAGCCCCCGACAGGCGACTTACGAGCAGTACTTC	CASSPRQATYEQYF
TRBJ1-1	TRBV7-2	14	.	TRBD1	TGTGCCAGCAGCTTAGAAGGGGGCAACACTGAAGCTTTCTTT	CASSLEGGNTEAFF
TRBJ1-1	TRBV25-1	15	.	TRBD1	TGTGCCAGCACCCTCGGACAGGGGCGGACCACTGAAGCTTTCTTT	CASTLGQGRTTEAFF
TRBJ1-5	TRBV7-2	14	.	.	TGTGCCAGCAGCCGGCCAGGGACAAATCAGCCCCAGCATTTT	CASSRPGTNQPQHF
TRBJ2-5	TRBV5-1	18	.	TRBD1	TGCGCCAGCAGCTTGCGTTCAGTGGGACAGGGGGCGGTGAAGACCCAGTACTTC	CASSLRSVGQGAVKTQYF
TRBJ2-3	TRBV6-4	15	.	TRBD2	TGTGCCAGCACCCGGACTAGCGGCGGCACAGATACGCAGTATTTT	CASTRTSGGTDTQYF
TRBJ2-3	TRBV18	15	.	.	TGTGCCAGCTCACCAAAGTCCGGTGGCACAGATACGCAGTATTTT	CASSPKSGGTDTQYF
TRBJ2-5	TRBV2	10	.	.	TGTGCCAGCAGTGAACGCACCCAGTACTTC	CASSERTQYF
TRBJ1-2	TRBV5-6	14	.	.	TGTGCCAGCAGCTTGGGTGGGGTTAACTATGGCTACACCTTC	CASSLGGVNYGYTF
TRBJ1-2	TRBV5-1	11	.	.	TGCGCCAGCAGCTTGGGTCCTTATGTTGCCTTC	CASSLGPYVAF
TRBJ2-3	TRBV7-6	12	.	.	TGTGCCAGCAGCTTAGATGCGGAACAGCAGTATTTT	CASSLDAEQQYF
TRBJ1-1	TRBV25-1	13	.	TRBD1	TGTGCCAGCAGGGTCGACAGGGCGACTGAAGCTTTCTTT	CASRVDRATEAFF
TRBJ2-7	TRBV7-8	17	.	TRBD1	TGTGCCAGCAGCTCCGGCATAACAGGGGGCCGGCCCTACGAGCAGTACTTC	CASSSGITGGRPYEQYF
TRBJ2-5	TRBV27	15	.	.	TGTGCCAGCAGTGAACTCAATGGGGCGGTAGAGACCCAGTACTTC	CASSELNGAVETQYF
TRBJ2-2	TRBV23-1	20	few	.	TGCGCCAGCAGTCCACATATCCCCCCCTCCGGCAGGGGGAACACCGGGGAGCTGTTTTTT	CASSPHIPPSGRGNTGELFF
TRBJ1-5	TRBV19	14	.	TRBD1	TGTGCCAGCAATATTCGGGACAGTGGGCAGCCCCAGCATTTT	CASNIRDSGQPQHF
TRBJ1-1	TRBV30	12	few	.	TGTGCCTGGAGAGGAGGGGCCACTGAAGCTTTCTTT	CAWRGGATEAFF
TRBJ2-5	TRBV7-9	12	.	.	TGTGCCAGCAGCCACGATACAGAGACCCAGTACTTC	CASSHDTETQYF